The present T cell receptor beta chain was sequenced within a study of PD-1 and CTLA-4 blockade in melanoma. Method: immunoSEQ multiplex PCR; TCRdb's copy keeps in-frame clones and lacks some. Here the sample spans roughly 11,000 clones, roughly 80% being singletons. The germline CDR1 and CDR2 sequences are SGHVS and FNYEAQ. The CDR3 covers 15 residues. V dropped 4 bases and J dropped 1; count of bases not matched to a gene: 2. The genes are TRBV7-6 and TRBJ2-3, with 10 bases lining up with TRBD2. This TCR was sampled from a human donor with melanoma. Sequences were derived from CD8+ T cells from peripheral blood, sampled from a patient given anti-PD-1 treatment. The CDR3 loop is CASSSLAGGTDTQYF. The CDR3 coding sequence is TGTGCCAGCAGCTCCCTAGCGGGAGGCACAGATACGCAGTATTTT. Full variable domain (missing parts from reference TRBV7-6 and TRBJ2-3): GAGVSQSPRYKVTKRGQDVALRCDPISGHVSLYWYRQALGQGPEFLTYFNYEAQQDKSGLPNDRFSAERPEGSISTLTIQRTEQRDSAMYRCASSSLAGGTDTQYFGPGTRLTVL.